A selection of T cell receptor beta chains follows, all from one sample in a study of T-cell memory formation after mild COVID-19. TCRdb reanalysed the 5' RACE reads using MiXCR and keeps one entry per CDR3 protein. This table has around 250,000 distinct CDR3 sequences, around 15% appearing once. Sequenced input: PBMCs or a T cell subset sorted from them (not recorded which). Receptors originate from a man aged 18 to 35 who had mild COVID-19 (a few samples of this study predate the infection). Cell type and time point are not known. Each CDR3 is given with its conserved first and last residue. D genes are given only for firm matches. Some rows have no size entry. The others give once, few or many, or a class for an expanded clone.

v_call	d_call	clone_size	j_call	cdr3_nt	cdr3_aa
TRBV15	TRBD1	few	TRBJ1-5	TGTGCCACCAGCAGAGAACACAGGGGCAACCAGCCCCAGCATTTT	CATSREHRGNQPQHF
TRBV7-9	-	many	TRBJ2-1	TGTGCCAGCAGCTTTTTAGTGCGGTTCAACCCCCACAATGAGCAGTTCTTC	CASSFLVRFNPHNEQFF
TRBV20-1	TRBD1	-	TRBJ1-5	TGCAGTGCTTCAGGGGGCGCGGGCAATCAGCCCCAGCATTTT	CSASGGAGNQPQHF
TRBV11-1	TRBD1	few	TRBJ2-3	TGTGCCAGCAGCTTATCCTCCGGGACAGCCACCACAGATACGCAGTATTTT	CASSLSSGTATTDTQYF
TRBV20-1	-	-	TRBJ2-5	TGCAGTGCGGGTAAACCATTGGAGACCCAGTACTTC	CSAGKPLETQYF
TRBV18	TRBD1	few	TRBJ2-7	TGTGCCAGCTCATGGAGACAGGGGGCCTACGAGCAGTACTTC	CASSWRQGAYEQYF
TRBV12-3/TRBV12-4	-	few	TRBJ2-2	TGTGCCAGCAGTTTTTGGGTTACCGGGGAGCTGTTTTTT	CASSFWVTGELFF
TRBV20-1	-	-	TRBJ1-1	TGCAGTGCTCTTGCGGGCAGCTCAGGGACTGAAGCTTTCTTT	CSALAGSSGTEAFF
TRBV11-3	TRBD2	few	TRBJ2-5	TGTGCCAGCAGCTTGATGGGGACTAACCAAGAGACCCAGTACTTC	CASSLMGTNQETQYF
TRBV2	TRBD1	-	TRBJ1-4	TGTGCCAGCAGCTCGGACAGGGGGTGGAAGACTAATGAAAAACTGTTTTTT	CASSSDRGWKTNEKLFF
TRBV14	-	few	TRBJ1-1	TGTGCCAGCAGCCCAAAGACCGAAAAGGACACTGAAGCTTTCTTT	CASSPKTEKDTEAFF
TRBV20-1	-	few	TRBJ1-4	TGCAGTGCTAGAGATTCGGCCCTCGGTCAGGAAAAACTGTTTTTT	CSARDSALGQEKLFF
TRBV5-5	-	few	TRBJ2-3	TGTGCCAGCAGCTTGTCGGGGTATAGCACAGATACGCAGTATTTT	CASSLSGYSTDTQYF
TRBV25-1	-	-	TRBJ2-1	TGTGCCAGCAGGGAGAACAATGAGCAGTTCTTC	CASRENNEQFF
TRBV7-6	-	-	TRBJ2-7	TGTGCCAGCAGCGACTTACTAGCCCGGAGCTCCTACGAGCAGTACTTC	CASSDLLARSSYEQYF
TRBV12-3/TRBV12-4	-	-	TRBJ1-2	TGTGCCAGCAGTTTCGGAGGGTTCCGTGGCTACACCTTC	CASSFGGFRGYTF
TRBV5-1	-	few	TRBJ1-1	TGCGCCAGCAGCTTCCAGTCCACTGAAGCTTTCTTT	CASSFQSTEAFF
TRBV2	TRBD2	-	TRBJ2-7	TGTGCCAGCAACCTGGGACTAGCGGGAGGAGGCTACGAGCAGTACTTC	CASNLGLAGGGYEQYF
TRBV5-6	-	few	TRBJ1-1	TGTGCCAGCAGGTATACAGGGAATACTGAAGCTTTCTTT	CASRYTGNTEAFF
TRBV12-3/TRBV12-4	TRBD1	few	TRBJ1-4	TGTGCCAGCAGTGAAACCGGGACAGTTAATGAAAAACTGTTTTTT	CASSETGTVNEKLFF
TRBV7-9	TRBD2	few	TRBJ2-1	TGTGCCAGCAGTTCTACTAGCGGGGGCTGGAATGAGCAGTTCTTC	CASSSTSGGWNEQFF
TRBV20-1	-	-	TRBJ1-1	TGCAGTGCAGAACAGGGTGCCCATGAAGCTTTCTTT	CSAEQGAHEAFF
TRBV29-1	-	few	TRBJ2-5	TGCAGCGTTGAAGAATGGCGAGATTTTGAGACCCAGTACTTC	CSVEEWRDFETQYF
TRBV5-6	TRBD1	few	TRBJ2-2	TGTGCCAGCAGCTTGTATTTCGGGACAGGGAACACCGGGGAGCTGTTTTTT	CASSLYFGTGNTGELFF
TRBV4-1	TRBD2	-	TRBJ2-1	TGCGCCAGCAGCCAAGATAAGGCTAGCGGGCGGGGGAGAGACAATGAGCAGTTCTTC	CASSQDKASGRGRDNEQFF
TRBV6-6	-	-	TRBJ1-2	TGTGCCAGCAGTCCACAACGCGGCTACACCTTC	CASSPQRGYTF
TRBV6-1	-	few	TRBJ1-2	TGTGCCAGCAGTGACGGGGAGTATGGCTACACCTTC	CASSDGEYGYTF
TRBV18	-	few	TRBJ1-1	TGTGCCAGCTTGAACGTTCCCGTTATCCGGGAAACTGAAGCTTTCTTT	CASLNVPVIRETEAFF
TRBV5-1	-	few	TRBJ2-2	TGCGCCAGCAGACTGCGGCGGGACAACACCGGGGAGCTGTTTTTT	CASRLRRDNTGELFF
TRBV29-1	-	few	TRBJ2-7	TGCAGCGGGACGAGGCAGTACTTC	CSGTRQYF
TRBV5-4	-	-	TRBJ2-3	TGTGCCAGCAGCTTGGGAGGGGACACAGATACGCAGTATTTT	CASSLGGDTDTQYF
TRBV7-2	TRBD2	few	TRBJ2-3	TGTGCCAGCAGCTCCCGGTGGAGGAGAAGCGGGGGGGACACAGATACGCAGTATTTT	CASSSRWRRSGGDTDTQYF
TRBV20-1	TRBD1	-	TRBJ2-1	TGCAGTGCTAGTTGGGACAGGTACAATGAGCAGTTCTTC	CSASWDRYNEQFF
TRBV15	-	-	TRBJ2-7	TGTGCCACCAGCAGTCGAGGCGGGGACAGAGTCTACGAGCAGTACTTC	CATSSRGGDRVYEQYF
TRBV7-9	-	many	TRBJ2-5	TGTGCCAGCAGCTTTTTAGAGACCCAGTACTTC	CASSFLETQYF
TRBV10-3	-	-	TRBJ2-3	TGTGCCATCATGGATATCGAGAACACAGATACGCAGTATTTT	CAIMDIENTDTQYF
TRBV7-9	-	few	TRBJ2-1	TGTGCCAGCAAAGGGTCCGGGGAGCCTGGTGAGCAGTTCTTC	CASKGSGEPGEQFF
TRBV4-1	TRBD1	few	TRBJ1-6	TGCGCCAGCAGCCAAGGCCTCTCGGGACAGAAGGCGGATTCACCCCTCCACTTT	CASSQGLSGQKADSPLHF
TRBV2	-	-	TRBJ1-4	TGTGCCAGCAGTGTTGAGGGAAAACTGTTTTTT	CASSVEGKLFF
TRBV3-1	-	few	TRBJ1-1	TGTGCCAGCAGAGCAGGGAGGAACACTGAAGCTTTCTTT	CASRAGRNTEAFF
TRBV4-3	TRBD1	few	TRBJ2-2	TGCGCCAGCAGCCGTTCGACAGGGGTGGACACCGGGGAGCTGTTTTTT	CASSRSTGVDTGELFF
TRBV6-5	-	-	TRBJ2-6	TGTGCCAGCAGTTACTCCTTGGGGGTTAGCTCTGGGGCCAACGTCCTGACTTTC	CASSYSLGVSSGANVLTF
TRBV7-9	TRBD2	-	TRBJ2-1	TGTGCCAGCAGCTTGAGCGGGGGTCAATACAATGAGCAGTTCTTC	CASSLSGGQYNEQFF
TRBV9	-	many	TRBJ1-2	TGTGCCAGCAGCGTAGCAGAAGCAGGCTGGAATGGCTACACCTTC	CASSVAEAGWNGYTF
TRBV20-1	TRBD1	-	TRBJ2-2	TGCAGTGCTAAACAGGGGATCGGGGAGCTGTTTTTT	CSAKQGIGELFF
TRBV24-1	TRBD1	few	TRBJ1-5	TGTGCCACCAGTGATAGGACAGGGGCAGGTCAGCCCCAGCATTTT	CATSDRTGAGQPQHF
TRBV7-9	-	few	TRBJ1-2	TGTGCCAGCAGCGCAGTCAGGACGGGAGATAACTATGGCTACACCTTC	CASSAVRTGDNYGYTF
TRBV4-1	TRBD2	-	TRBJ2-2	TGCGCCAGCAGCCACCCCGGCGGGGGAGCCGCCGGGGAGCTGTTTTTT	CASSHPGGGAAGELFF
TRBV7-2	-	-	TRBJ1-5	TGTGCCAGCAGCTTAGAGTTGTATCAGCCCCAGCATTTT	CASSLELYQPQHF
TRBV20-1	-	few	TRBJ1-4	TGCAGTGCTGTCGACAGGCGTAATGAAAAACTGTTTTTT	CSAVDRRNEKLFF
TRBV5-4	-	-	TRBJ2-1	TGTGCCAGCAGCGCAAGCACAGGGCCCAGAACGTTCTTC	CASSASTGPRTFF
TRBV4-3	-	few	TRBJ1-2	TGCGCCAGCAGCCAAGATCGCTTCGGTCATGGCTATGGCTACACCTTC	CASSQDRFGHGYGYTF
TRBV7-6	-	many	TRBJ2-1	TGTGCCAGCAGCTCCGCGGGGCTTCCCTACAATGAGCAGTTCTTC	CASSSAGLPYNEQFF